This TCR beta chain emerged from a study of neurological immune-mediated disorders. Trimming pared 4 bases from V and 0 bases from J, leaving 12 bases between. Germline V gives CDR1 LGHNA, CDR2 YNFKEQ. The CDR3 extends over 15 amino acids. Study outcomes and limitations: The study found no CDR3 amino acid sequences shared by expanded clones across subjects, suggesting private repertoires in all groups.

This clonotype was detected ten times or more. What it binds is unknown. Input was around 950,000 sorted T cells, either CD4+ or CD8+. The authors made cDNA by 5'RACE with 10-nucleotide random UMIs. The yield of each sequencing run was over 170 million TCR-beta sequences from 15-18 subjects. TCRdb re-derived calls from the 5' RACE reads in MiXCR, one entry per CDR3 protein. The repertoire holds around 30,000 distinct CDR3 sequences, with roughly 3.7% as singletons. The receptor was isolated from a woman aged 35 to 49 in good health. The sequencing input was CD4+ T cells from blood. The genes are TRBV4-2 and TRBJ1-2, with D tentatively TRBD1 (6 bases). CDR3 residues: CASSPDRTANYGYTF. CDR3 in DNA: TGTGCCAGCAGCCCCGACAGGACAGCTAACTATGGCTACACCTTC.